This TCR beta chain is drawn from a study of blood T cells in healthy people across ages (dated by TCRdb to about 2015). Background on the whole study: In model experiments, template switching captured about one uniquely barcoded TCR beta cDNA molecule for every two T cells. Four age groups were formed from the donors: young (average roughly 15 years), middle-aged (more than 35), aged (roughly 56) and long-lived (about 80). Two additional independent replicas of 1 million unique cDNA reads from the same blood draw were analyzed for two donors (one aged 18 to 30 and one aged 80 or older). To track age-related changes in TCR beta repertoire diversity, the study relied on deep sequencing normalized with unique cDNA molecular identifiers.

The CDR3 covers 16 residues, taking in both the cysteine and the phenylalanine. Only CDR3 DNA remains: 48 bases, in frame from the first base. The germline V end is reduced by 1 base and the J end by 6 bases; junction bases left unmatched: 5. Reading the germline V gene (reference sequence) gives CDR1 LGHDT and CDR2 YNNKEL. Library method: 5' RACE. The reads were generated on an Illumina HiSeq 2500. A second roughly 6 to 12 cycle PCR used a sample-barcoded 5' primer and a J-beta primer mix. A template-switch 5' adaptor carrying 12 random nucleotides introduced a unique molecular identifier onto each TCR beta cDNA molecule. Each sample yielded at least 3 million CDR3-containing paired-end reads. First-strand cDNA synthesis was performed from all RNA using the Mint cDNA synthesis kit, with priming by a TRBC-specific oligonucleotide. Following uracil-DNA glycosylase treatment, all cDNA underwent a first 18-cycle PCR with the universal primers M1SS and BC2_uni_R. As for how the authors treated the data: Each sample was normalized by randomly selecting 1 million high-quality reads, each carrying a distinct molecular identifier. Instead of being binned into consensus sequences, reads that shared molecular identifiers were thrown out. CDR3 identification, clonotype clustering and error correction used MiTCR with a Q25 quality threshold and the strictest error-elimination algorithm. A nonparametric unseen species model with Euler transformation was used to estimate a lower bound on total TCR beta diversity. TCRdb reran the public reads through fastp at Q25 and MiXCR, keeping productive beta chains. A single entry per CDR3 protein holds the most common genes and DNA from its merged rows. The V and J calls were determined by TCRdb, not by the authors. The table for this sample lists 800,000 to 950,000 distinct CDR3 sequences; almost 30% of them were counted only once. The ten largest clonotypes hold about 9.4% of the sample.

General conclusions and limits of the study: The percentage of naive T cells measured by flow cytometry correlated strongly with observed TCR beta diversity. Estimates of total diversity based on one million sequenced T cells were considered lower bounds and underestimates. Compared with the aged group, the long-lived group had more naive CD4+ T cells, fewer expanded clones and increased TCR diversity, suggesting age selection. Observed TCR beta diversity per million T cells fell roughly linearly with age, and a significant reduction was already apparent by age roughly 41. Because profiling used bulk unsorted PBMCs, naive and antigen-experienced compartments could not be compared conclusively. Donor CMV infection status was unknown, potentially confounding age-related changes in expanded clonotypes.

Systemically healthy Caucasian individuals from Russia, around 38 in total and aged roughly 6 to 100 years, were included as donors. Each donor gave 8 to 10 milliliters of peripheral blood, drawn into EDTA-treated Vacutainer tubes. PBMCs were isolated by Ficoll-Paque density-gradient centrifugation, with at least 7 million obtained per sample. Trizol reagent was used to extract total RNA from the PBMCs, yielding at least 5 micrograms per sample. For every donor, an aliquot of PBMCs went through flow cytometry to measure the percentages of naive CD45RAhigh/CD27high T cells. With respect to this clonotype: The clone's antigen remains unknown. No base quality information exists; no much larger clone differs at one position.

The same sample was also studied in work on T cells of mothers and their children. Taken from the second paper: Nine systemically healthy Caucasian individuals, comprising three mothers and their six children, were included as donors. cDNA synthesis used all of the extracted RNA, with approximately 1.4 ug of RNA in each 15 ul reaction. Sample barcodes and 2-4 random nucleotides were added via the M1S primer in the second PCR. More than 9.5 million TCR beta CDR3 reads were obtained from each mother, and approximately 3 million reads were obtained from each child. Thymic selection shapes the output of TCR recombination in a similar way in related and unrelated pairs, and inherited differences have a minor effect. Normalized repertoire overlap was always found to be slightly, but never significantly, higher in related mother-child pairs than in unrelated mother-child pairs. Persistent microchimeric T cell clones were not detected, at a sensitivity of 95 to 100 clones per million clonotypes. The study used deep NGS to compare TCR beta repertoires of mothers and children, seeking features distinguishing related mother-child pairs from unrelated individuals. Mothers averaged approximately 41 +/- 4 years of age and children averaged approximately 12 +/- 4 years. After adapter ligation was performed with NEBNext reagents, the libraries were sequenced on an Illumina HiSeq 2000 with 100+100 nt paired-end reads. Mother and child libraries were prepared a month apart and sequenced in separate runs to prevent cross-contamination. Each donor had between roughly 450,000 and 2,300,000 distinct TCR beta clonotypes identified. Naive TCR beta clonotypes were estimated from low-frequency clonotypes matched to each donor's FACS-determined naive share, without sorting.

Sequencing was done on a sample of blood. This receptor was obtained from a woman between 35 and 50 years old in good health. The V and J segments used are TRBV3-1 and TRBJ2-5, with TRBD2 identical over 13 junction bases. The CDR3 region has the sequence CASSQAGLAGAKTQYF. The nucleotides read TGTGCCAGCAGCCAAGCCGGACTAGCGGGAGCCAAGACCCAGTACTTC.